This T cell receptor (beta chain) stems from a study of immune evolution from preneoplasia to lung adenocarcinoma. After removal of 5 bases from V and 11 bases from J, the junction contained 4 bases not matched to a gene. The germline CDR1 and CDR2 sequences are DFQATT and SNEGSKA (reference sequence). The CDR3 is 11 residues long. The repertoire was sequenced with immunoSEQ multiplex PCR; TCRdb's copy has only in-frame clones and lacks some. The sample shows approximately 17,000 clones, about 86% of them seen only once. The sequencing sample was made of FFPE invasive lung adenocarcinoma tissue. The V gene is TRBV20-1, the J gene TRBJ2-3; TRBD2 aligns across 10 bases. This receptor was obtained from a person in their 70s with invasive lung adenocarcinoma. The CDR3 sequence is CSAAAGGVQYF. The CDR3 DNA reads TGCAGTGCTGCAGCGGGGGGGGTGCAGTATTTT.